The 14 T cell receptor beta chains given below trace back to one sample, sequenced in a study of blood T cell repertoires in COVID-19. Clones were sequenced by immunoSEQ multiplex PCR, and TCRdb holds only the in-frame ones, with some missing. The sample yields about half a million clones, roughly 85% seen once. Sequencing was done on a sample of peripheral blood. The receptor source for this set is a human donor in a cohort sampled during active COVID-19.

V usage is TRBV3-1 (or the pseudogene TRBV3-2) and J usage is TRBJ2-5; no definite D call. CDR3 length equals 15 residues. V shed 1 base and J shed 1 base, with 10 bases lying between them. Germline CDR1 and CDR2: LGHDT and YNNKEL (reference sequence). CDR3 bases: TGTGCCAGCAGCCAAGGTCAACAACCCCAAGAGACCCAGTACTTC. This codes for CASSQGQQPQETQYF.

The J gene is TRBJ2-2, the V gene TRBV9; no clear D. V was trimmed by 0 bases and J by 4 bases, leaving 13 bases between them. Per germline, CDR1 SGDLS and CDR2 YYNGEE. The CDR3 runs 16 residues. CDR3 DNA sequence: TGTGCCAGCAGCGTAGATGGTAGCTCGGTCACCGGGGAGCTGTTTTTT. Its protein product is CASSVDGSSVTGELFF. Filled out from reference TRBV9 and TRBJ2-2, the complete variable domain reads DSGVTQTPKHLITATGQRVTLRCSPRSGDLSVYWYQQSLDQGLQFLIQYYNGEERAKGNILERFSAQQFPDLHSELNLSSLELGDSALYFCASSVDGSSVTGELFFGEGSRLTVL.

DNA for the CDR3: TGTGCCAGCAGCTTAGTGAGGCAGGGATGGGGTGGGAACACCATATATTTT. This sequence encodes CASSLVRQGWGGNTIYF. The V gene is TRBV7-2, the J gene TRBJ1-3, with TRBD1 as a possible D gene (5 bases). This CDR3 contains 17 residues. V was cut by 1 base and J by 7 bases, with 20 bases left in between. CDR1 is SGHTA, CDR2 FQGNSA, per germline.

V is TRBV27 and J is TRBJ2-7; 9 bases are shared with TRBD1. CDR3 length: 13 residues. Germline V lookup: CDR1 MNHEY, CDR2 SMNVEV (reference sequence). V dropped 6 bases and J dropped 4; count of bases not matched to a gene: 4. CDR3 protein: CASRTGGLYEQYF. In DNA form, the CDR3 reads TGTGCCAGCAGGACAGGGGGACTATACGAGCAGTACTTC.

This clone was seen ten or more times. The chain couples TRBV2 to TRBJ1-1; 8 bases match TRBD1. CDR1 is SNHLY, CDR2 FYNNEI, per germline. V trimming: 6 bases; J trimming: 1 base; junction bases outside the gene matches: 7. This CDR3 contains 15 residues. CDR3 protein: CASRGQALPNTEAFF. In DNA, the CDR3 is TGTGCCAGCAGGGGACAGGCGCTTCCGAACACTGAAGCTTTCTTT.

This clone appeared many times. The chain links TRBV19 to TRBJ2-1, with 7 bases matching TRBD2. The CDR3 is made up of 17 amino acids. J gave up 2 bases and V 1 base, and 8 bases lay outside the gene matches. Germline V gene lookup returns CDR1 LNHDA and CDR2 SQIVND (reference sequence). The CDR3 here is CASSIGGRESPYNEQFF. DNA for the CDR3: TGTGCCAGTAGTATAGGCGGGCGGGAGTCCCCCTACAATGAGCAGTTCTTC.

The V and J genes are TRBV5-8 and TRBJ1-1, with no clear D. V was shortened by 2 bases and J by 6 bases, with 17 bases between the two germline ends. CDR1 is SGHTS and CDR2 is YDEGEE in the germline V gene. The CDR3 consists of 15 residues. The CDR3 is CASSFFPAAGAEAFF. In DNA, the CDR3 is TGTGCCAGCAGCTTCTTCCCAGCGGCCGGGGCTGAAGCTTTCTTT.

V usage is TRBV27 and J usage is TRBJ1-1, with 10 bases identical to TRBD1. This CDR3 is built from 14 residues. Trimming at V came to 7 bases and at J to 3 bases, leaving 5 bases not matched to a gene. Germline V gene sequence: CDR1 MNHEY, CDR2 SMNVEV (reference sequence). CDR3 residues: CASKLDRGYTEAFF. The CDR3 nucleotides read TGTGCCAGCAAGCTGGACAGGGGGTACACTGAAGCTTTCTTT.

J is TRBJ1-6 and V is TRBV9; 10 positions match TRBD1. Unmatched junction bases numbered 4, after V lost 3 bases and J lost 10 bases. Germline values: CDR1 SGDLS, CDR2 YYNGEE. The CDR3 covers 14 residues. The CDR3 here is CASSETGGRSPLHF. The CDR3 DNA follows: TGTGCCAGCAGCGAGACAGGGGGCAGATCACCCCTCCACTTT.

The sample holds one count of this clone. The chain carries TRBV15 and TRBJ2-7, with a tentative D call TRBD1 (5 bases). The CDR3 has 14 amino acids. With 5 bases removed from V and 7 bases from J, the gap between germline ends came to 18 bases. Germline assignment: CDR1 LNHNV and CDR2 YYDKDF (reference sequence). CDR3 bases: TGTGCCACCAGCCACTCGAGTCAGGGCAAGGAGCAGTACTTC. Its translation is CATSHSSQGKEQYF.

The chain is built from TRBV4-3 and TRBJ2-5; 14 nucleotides align to TRBD2. Germline CDR1 and CDR2: LGHNA and YSLEER. With 4 bases clipped from V and 5 bases from J, the junction kept 9 bases outside the gene matches. This CDR3 spans 17 amino acids. The CDR3 is CASSPMGLAGDPETQYF. CDR3 in DNA: TGCGCCAGCAGCCCGATGGGACTAGCGGGAGATCCGGAGACCCAGTACTTC.

This clone was seen only a few times. The chain couples TRBV19 to TRBJ2-7; 13 positions match TRBD2. V shed 5 bases, J shed 4 bases, and the junction held 5 bases outside the gene matches. The CDR3 spans 15 residues. CDR1 and CDR2 from the germline V gene are LNHDA and SQIVND (reference sequence). CDR3 DNA: TGTGCCAGTAGTGGGGGACTAGCGGGACGGTACGAGCAGTACTTC. This translates into CASSGGLAGRYEQYF. Variable domain in full (rest from reference TRBV19 and TRBJ2-7): DGGITQSPKYLFRKEGQNVTLSCEQNLNHDAMYWYRQDPGQGLRLIYYSQIVNDFQKGDIAEGYSVSREKKESFPLTVTSAQKNPTAFYLCASSGGLAGRYEQYFGPGTRLTVT.

This clone has just a few counts. This chain links TRBV7-3 with TRBJ2-5, with D possibly matching TRBD2 (5 bases). This CDR3 is 13 amino acids long. Trimming took off 3 bases at V and 5 bases at J, with 10 bases between the two ends. CDR1 is SGHTA and CDR2 is FQGTGA in the germline V gene. CDR3 loop: CASSFVPGETQYF. In nucleotides, the CDR3 is TGTGCCAGCAGCTTTGTCCCGGGGGAGACCCAGTACTTC.

The chain recombines TRBV27 with TRBJ2-1; 7 nucleotides agree with TRBD2. The germline V gene encodes CDR1 MNHEY and CDR2 SMNVEV (reference sequence). The CDR3 consists of 12 residues. Germline trimming cut 6 bases from V and 11 bases from J; bases unmatched to any gene: 7. CDR3 nucleotide sequence: TGTGCCAGCAGCCAGGGAGGGACCAAGCAGTTCTTC. Protein product: CASSQGGTKQFF.